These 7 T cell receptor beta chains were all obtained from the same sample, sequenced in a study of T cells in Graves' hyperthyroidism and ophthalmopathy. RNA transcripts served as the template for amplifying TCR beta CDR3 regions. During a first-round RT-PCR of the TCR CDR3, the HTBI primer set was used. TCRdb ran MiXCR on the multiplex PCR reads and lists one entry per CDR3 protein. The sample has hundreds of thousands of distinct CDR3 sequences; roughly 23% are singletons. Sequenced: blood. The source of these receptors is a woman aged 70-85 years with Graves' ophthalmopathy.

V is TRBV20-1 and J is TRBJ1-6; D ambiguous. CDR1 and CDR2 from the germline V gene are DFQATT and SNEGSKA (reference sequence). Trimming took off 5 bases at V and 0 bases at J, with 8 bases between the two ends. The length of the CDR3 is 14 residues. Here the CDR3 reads CSASDSSYNSPLHF. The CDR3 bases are TGCAGTGCTTCGGATAGCTCCTATAATTCACCCCTCCACTTT.

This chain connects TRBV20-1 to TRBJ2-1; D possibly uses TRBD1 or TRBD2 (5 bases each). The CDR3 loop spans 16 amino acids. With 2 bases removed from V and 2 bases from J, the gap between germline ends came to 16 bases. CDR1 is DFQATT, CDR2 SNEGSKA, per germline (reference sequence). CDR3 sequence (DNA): TGCAGTGCTAGATCCTCCGGGACGGATACCTACAATGAGCAGTTCTTC. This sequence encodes CSARSSGTDTYNEQFF.

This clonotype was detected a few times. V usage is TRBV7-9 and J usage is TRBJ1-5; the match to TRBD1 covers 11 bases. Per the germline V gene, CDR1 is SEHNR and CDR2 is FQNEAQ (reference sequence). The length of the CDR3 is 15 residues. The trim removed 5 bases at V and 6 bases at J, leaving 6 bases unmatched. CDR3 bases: TGTGCCAGCAGCCCCTCCGGGACAGGGGGTCAGCCCCAGCATTTT. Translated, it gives CASSPSGTGGQPQHF.

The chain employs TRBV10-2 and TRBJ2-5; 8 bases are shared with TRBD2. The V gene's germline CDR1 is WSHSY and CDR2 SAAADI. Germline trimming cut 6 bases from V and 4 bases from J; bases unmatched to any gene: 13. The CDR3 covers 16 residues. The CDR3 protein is CASSREGGGSVETQYF. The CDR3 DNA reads TGCGCCAGCAGCCGCGAGGGCGGGGGGAGCGTAGAGACCCAGTACTTC.

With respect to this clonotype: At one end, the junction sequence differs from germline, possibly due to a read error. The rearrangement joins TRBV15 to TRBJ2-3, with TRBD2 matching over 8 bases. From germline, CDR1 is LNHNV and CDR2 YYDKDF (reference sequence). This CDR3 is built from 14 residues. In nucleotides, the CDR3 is TGTGCCACCAACCCGGGAGGGCCTACGGATATGCAGTATTTT. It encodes CATNPGGPTDMQYF.

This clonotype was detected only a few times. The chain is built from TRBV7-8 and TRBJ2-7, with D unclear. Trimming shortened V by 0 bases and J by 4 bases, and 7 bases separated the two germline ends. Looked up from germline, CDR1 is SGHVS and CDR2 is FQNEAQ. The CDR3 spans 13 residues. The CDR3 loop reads CASSLAVNYEQYF. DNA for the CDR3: TGTGCCAGCAGCTTAGCGGTGAATTACGAGCAGTACTTC.

CDR3 region: CASSQDRTGVYTEAFF. The CDR3 bases are TGTGCCAGCAGCCAAGATAGGACAGGGGTGTACACTGAAGCTTTCTTT. The rearrangement joins TRBV4-2 to TRBJ1-1; 9 nucleotides line up with TRBD1. J gave up 3 bases and V 0 bases, and 5 bases lay outside the gene matches. The CDR3 contains 16 residues. Germline V CDR1 and CDR2: LGHNA, YNFKEQ.